The 9 T cell receptor beta chains listed next were all sequenced from one sample in a study of T cells in Graves' hyperthyroidism and ophthalmopathy. The source material, RNA transcripts, was used to amplify TCR beta CDR3 regions. HTBI primers were the set used in a first-round RT-PCR of the TCR CDR3. MiXCR, applied by TCRdb to the multiplex PCR reads, yields one record per CDR3 protein. The sample consists of around 480,000 distinct CDR3 sequences, approximately 14% of them appearing once. The material sequenced was blood. The receptors originated from a woman under 30 with Graves' hyperthyroidism.

The chain uses TRBV29-1 and TRBJ2-1, with a weak D call TRBD1 (6 bases). The germline V and J ends were trimmed by 2 bases and 4 bases, with 15 bases remaining between them. CDR1 is SQVTM, CDR2 ANQGSEA, per germline. The CDR3 spans 15 residues. CDR3 loop: CSVEWRQEVYNEQFF. The CDR3 DNA follows: TGCAGCGTTGAATGGCGACAGGAAGTATACAATGAGCAGTTCTTC.

This clonotype was counted many times. V is TRBV28 and J is TRBJ1-3, with 7 bases fitting TRBD1. This CDR3 is built from 16 residues. Looked up from germline, CDR1 is MDHEN and CDR2 is SYDVKM. J was trimmed by 1 base and V by 5 bases; bases with no gene match: 8. The CDR3 DNA is TGTGCCAGCAGTACCAACGACAGGGCTTCTGGAAACACCATATATTTT. This codes for CASSTNDRASGNTIYF. The full variable domain, with the rest looked up from reference TRBV28 and TRBJ1-3, is DVKVTQSSRYLVKRTGEKVFLECVQDMDHENMFWYRQDPGLGLRLIYFSYDVKMKEKGDIPEGYSVSREKKERFSLILESASTNQTSMYLCASSTNDRASGNTIYFGEGSWLTVV.

This clonotype has just a few counts. The genes are TRBV14 and TRBJ2-1, with D uncertain. The V end was cut by 1 base, the J end by 4 bases, with 8 bases between. This CDR3 has 14 residues. Germline loops: CDR1 SGHDN, CDR2 FVKESK. CDR3 bases: TGTGCCAGCAGCCAAGTTTTACTATACAATGAGCAGTTCTTC. Translation: CASSQVLLYNEQFF. Full variable domain (outside the CDR3, taken from reference TRBV14 and TRBJ2-1): EAGVTQFPSHSVIEKGQTVTLRCDPISGHDNLYWYRRVMGKEIKFLLHFVKESKQDESGMPNNRFLAERTGGTYSTLKVQPAELEDSGVYFCASSQVLLYNEQFFGPGTRLTVL.

The chain links TRBV18 to TRBJ2-7, with 9 bases that match TRBD2. Germline lookup yields CDR1 KGHSH and CDR2 LQKENI. This CDR3 has 16 residues. The trim removed 5 bases at V and 9 bases at J, leaving 17 bases unmatched. The DNA of the CDR3 is TGTGCCAGCTCATTTTCCGGGACTAGCCATCCCTCGGGGCAGTACTTC. This codes for CASSFSGTSHPSGQYF.

This clonotype was detected ten times or more. V and J are TRBV6-1 and TRBJ1-1, with 7 bases aligning to TRBD1. Looked up from germline, CDR1 is MNHNS and CDR2 is SASEGT. Unmatched junction bases numbered 6, after V lost 7 bases and J lost 1 base. The length of the CDR3 is 14 residues. The CDR3 DNA reads as TGTGCCAGCACCAAGACAGGGACGAACACTGAAGCTTTCTTT. It is translated as CASTKTGTNTEAFF.

This clonotype was recorded many times. V usage is TRBV6-1 and J usage is TRBJ1-2; unclear D gene. The CDR3 covers 14 residues. Trimming cost V 6 bases and J 6 bases, with 17 bases left between them. Germline V gene sequence: CDR1 MNHNS, CDR2 SASEGT. The CDR3 loop reads CASRPPVGGHGYTF. CDR3 nucleotide sequence: TGTGCCAGCAGACCTCCTGTGGGCGGACATGGCTACACCTTC.

There are many counts of this clonotype. The chain couples TRBV12-3 or TRBV12-4 to TRBJ2-5; 13 bases are a match to TRBD2. CDR3 size: 13 residues. Losses at the gene ends were 5 bases for V and 13 bases for J; bases not matched to a gene: 7. The CDR3 loop reads CASSPGTSGIWYF. CDR3 in DNA: TGTGCCAGCAGTCCCGGGACTAGCGGGATTTGGTACTTC.

This clonotype showed up just a few times. J is TRBJ2-3 and V is TRBV4-1; D uncertain. With 0 bases removed from V and 0 bases from J, the gap between germline ends came to 7 bases. Per germline, CDR1 MGHRA and CDR2 YSYEKL. CDR3 length: 15 amino acids. Here the CDR3 reads CASSQDRGSTDTQYF. The CDR3 bases are TGCGCCAGCAGCCAAGATCGTGGTAGCACAGATACGCAGTATTTT.

This clonotype came up many times. The V gene is TRBV15, the J gene TRBJ1-1, with D unclear. Trimming removed 5 bases from V and 6 bases from J, with 22 bases in between. The CDR3 totals 16 residues. The germline V gene encodes CDR1 LNHNV and CDR2 YYDKDF (reference sequence). The CDR3 sequence is CATSPNRGLGRAEAFF. CDR3 in DNA: TGTGCCACCAGCCCCAACCGTGGGTTAGGACGGGCTGAAGCTTTCTTT. Complete variable domain (other parts from reference TRBV15 and TRBJ1-1): DAMVIQNPRYQVTQFGKPVTLSCSQTLNHNVMYWYQQKSSQAPKLLFHYYDKDFNNEADTPDNFQSRRPNTSFCFLDIRSPGLGDTAMYLCATSPNRGLGRAEAFFGQGTRLTVV.